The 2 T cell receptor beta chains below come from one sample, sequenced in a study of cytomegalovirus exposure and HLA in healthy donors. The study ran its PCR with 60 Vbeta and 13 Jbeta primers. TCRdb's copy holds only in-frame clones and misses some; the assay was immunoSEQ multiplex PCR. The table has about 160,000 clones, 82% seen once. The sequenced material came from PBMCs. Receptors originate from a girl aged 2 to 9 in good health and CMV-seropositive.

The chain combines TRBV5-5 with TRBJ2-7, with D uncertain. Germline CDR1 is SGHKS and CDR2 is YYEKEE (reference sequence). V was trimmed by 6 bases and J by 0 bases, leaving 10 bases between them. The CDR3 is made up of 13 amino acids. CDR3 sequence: CASTLHGSYEQYF. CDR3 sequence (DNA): TGTGCCAGCACCCTTCACGGCTCCTACGAGCAGTACTTC.

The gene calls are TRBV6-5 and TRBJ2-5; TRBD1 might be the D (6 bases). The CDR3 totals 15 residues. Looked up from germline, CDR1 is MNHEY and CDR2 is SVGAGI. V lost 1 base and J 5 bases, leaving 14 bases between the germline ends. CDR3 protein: CASSYYDRMGETQYF. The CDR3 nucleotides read TGTGCCAGCAGTTACTACGACAGGATGGGGGAGACCCAGTACTTC.